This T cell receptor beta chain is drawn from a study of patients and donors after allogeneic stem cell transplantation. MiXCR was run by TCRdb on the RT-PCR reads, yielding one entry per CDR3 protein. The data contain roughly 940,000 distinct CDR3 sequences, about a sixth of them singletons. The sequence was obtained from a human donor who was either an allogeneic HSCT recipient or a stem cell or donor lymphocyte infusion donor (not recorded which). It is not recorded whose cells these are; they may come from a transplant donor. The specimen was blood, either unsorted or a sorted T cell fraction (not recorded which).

For the CDR3, the DNA is TGTGCCAGCACCAAGGGACTAGCGGAAAGCTCCTACAATGAGCAGTTCTTC. Translated: CASTKGLAESSYNEQFF. The chain recombines TRBV9 with TRBJ2-1; 11 positions match TRBD2. Germline V gene lookup returns CDR1 SGDLS and CDR2 YYNGEE. After removal of 6 bases from V and 0 bases from J, the junction contained 8 bases not matched to a gene. CDR3 length equals 17 residues.